The 24 T cell receptor beta chains given below trace back to one sample, sequenced in a study of blood T cell repertoires in COVID-19 (dated by TCRdb to the early 2020s). Libraries were made using the immunoSEQ multiplex PCR assay. Here the immuneACCESS table is served through TCRdb, limited to in-frame sequences with V and J called. Missing clones are a known gap in these copies; in checked studies unresolved V genes cover under half, and the rest lacks a known reason. In all, the sample holds some 400,000 clones, and about 80% of those were seen once. Approximately 1% of the sample goes to the ten largest clones. The specimen was peripheral blood. The receptors stem from a human donor with acute or convalescent COVID-19. The donor label of this sample is uncertain.

The chain couples TRBV11-2 to TRBJ2-1, with 10 bases lining up with TRBD2. The CDR3 consists of 17 residues. V lost 2 bases and J lost 8; bases outside the gene matches: 12. Germline CDR1 reads SGHAT; CDR2 reads FQNNGV. The CDR3 here is CASSLRRAGGIEDEQFF. For the CDR3, the DNA is TGTGCCAGCAGCTTAAGGCGAGCGGGAGGGATAGAGGATGAGCAGTTCTTC.

The J gene is TRBJ1-6, the V gene TRBV11-2; D uncertain. This CDR3 has 14 amino acids. Per the germline V gene, CDR1 is SGHAT and CDR2 is FQNNGV. V lost 1 base, J lost 6 bases, and 7 bases lay in between. The CDR3 DNA sequence: TGTGCCAGCAGCTTAGTCACTTTTAATTCACCCCTCCACTTT. It yields the protein CASSLVTFNSPLHF.

This clone occurred once. The chain links TRBV28 to TRBJ1-5, with D uncertain. This CDR3 has 14 residues. The germline V and J ends were trimmed by 4 bases and 3 bases, with 10 bases remaining between them. The V gene's germline CDR1 is MDHEN and CDR2 SYDVKM. The CDR3: CASSYWQNNQPQHF. The CDR3 bases are TGTGCCAGCAGTTATTGGCAGAACAATCAGCCCCAGCATTTT.

The chain recombines TRBV7-9 with TRBJ2-1, with D uncertain. The V and J ends lost 1 base and 7 bases respectively, with 5 bases between them. Germline CDR1 and CDR2: SEHNR and FQNEAQ (reference sequence). This CDR3 has 12 residues. The CDR3 protein is CASSLVLNEQFF. CDR3 bases: TGTGCCAGCAGCTTAGTCTTGAATGAGCAGTTCTTC.

This chain joins TRBV27 and TRBJ2-7; 8 nucleotides agree with TRBD2. J gave up 5 bases and V 5 bases, and 8 bases lay outside the gene matches. The CDR3 covers 14 residues. CDR1 MNHEY and CDR2 SMNVEV come from the germline V gene (reference sequence). This CDR3 reads CASSETSAFDEQYF. The CDR3 DNA reads TGTGCCAGCAGTGAGACTAGCGCCTTTGACGAGCAGTACTTC.

The rearrangement links TRBV6-8 to TRBJ2-7; no firm D call. V was trimmed by 6 bases and J by 3 bases, leaving 12 bases between them. This CDR3 is 13 amino acids long. Germline CDR1 is MNHGY and CDR2 is SAAAGT. CDR3 sequence reads: CASRTQALYEQYF. The DNA for the CDR3 is TGTGCCAGCAGAACTCAAGCCCTCTACGAGCAGTACTTC.

The chain links TRBV2 to TRBJ1-2, with 9 bases that match TRBD1. The germline gives CDR1 SNHLY, CDR2 FYNNEI. Unmatched junction bases numbered 5, after V lost 6 bases and J lost 0 bases. The CDR3 extends over 15 amino acids. This chain's CDR3 is CASRVTGGANYGYTF. In DNA, the CDR3 is TGTGCCAGCAGGGTCACAGGGGGCGCTAACTATGGCTACACCTTC. The full variable domain, with the rest looked up from reference TRBV2 and TRBJ1-2, is EPEVTQTPSHQVTQMGQEVILRCVPISNHLYFYWYRQILGQKVEFLVSFYNNEISEKSEIFDDQFSVERPDGSNFTLKIRSTKLEDSAMYFCASRVTGGANYGYTFGSGTRLTVV.

The chain couples TRBV6-5 to TRBJ1-5; 8 bases match TRBD1. CDR1 is MNHEY and CDR2 is SVGAGI in the germline V gene. The CDR3 extends over 15 amino acids. V lost 6 bases to trimming and J lost 2 bases; unmatched junction nucleotides: 6. The CDR3 reads CASSADRGGNQPQHF. CDR3 in DNA: TGTGCCAGCAGCGCCGACAGGGGAGGCAATCAGCCCCAGCATTTT.

The sample holds one count of this clone. V gene TRBV5-1 combines with J gene TRBJ1-2; D unresolved. Trimming shortened V by 4 bases and J by 4 bases, and 26 bases separated the two germline ends. There are 18 residues in the CDR3. The germline gives CDR1 SGHRS, CDR2 YFSETQ. CDR3 sequence (DNA): TGCGCCAGCAGCCTAACGCCAACTATTTCCGGGATTCTCTATGGCTACACCTTC. This sequence encodes CASSLTPTISGILYGYTF.

This clone has only a few counts. The gene calls are TRBV18 and TRBJ1-5; 8 positions match TRBD1. The CDR3 has 16 amino acids. After removal of 6 bases from V and 7 bases from J, the junction contained 14 bases not matched to a gene. CDR1 and CDR2 (germline): KGHSH, LQKENI. This chain's CDR3 is CASSLGQGGLGQPQHF. The CDR3 DNA is TGTGCCAGCTCCCTAGGACAGGGCGGGCTCGGCCAGCCCCAGCATTTT.

The chain carries TRBV29-1 and TRBJ2-6; the D gene is possibly TRBD1 (6 bases). Germline CDR1 is SQVTM and CDR2 is ANQGSEA. V was trimmed by 5 bases and J by 0 bases, leaving 11 bases between them. This CDR3 has 15 amino acids. This chain's CDR3 is CSVRQGNSGANVLTF. The CDR3 DNA sequence: TGCAGCGTTCGCCAGGGGAACTCTGGGGCCAACGTCCTGACTTTC.

This clone was seen only once. This chain uses TRBV4-1 with TRBJ2-1; a possible D gene is TRBD2 (7 bases). Germline CDR1 is MGHRA and CDR2 is YSYEKL. V lost 2 bases and J 5 bases, leaving 16 bases between the germline ends. The CDR3 runs to 16 residues. In nucleotides, the CDR3 is TGCGCCAGCAGCCAACAAATGGGGCGGGGGCACAATGAGCAGTTCTTC. Protein sequence: CASSQQMGRGHNEQFF.

CDR3 in DNA: TGTGCCAGCAGCCACTCGGACAGGGTGAGGGAGACCCAGTACTTC. Its translation is CASSHSDRVRETQYF. The chain has TRBV28 and TRBJ2-5; TRBD1 aligns across 8 bases. Germline CDR1 is MDHEN and CDR2 is SYDVKM. Losses at the gene ends were 6 bases for V and 5 bases for J; bases not matched to a gene: 11. The CDR3 is made up of 15 amino acids.

In this sample, this clone turned up a few times. This sample also contains other DNA sequences that code for the same CDR3. The chain recombines TRBV7-9 with TRBJ2-3; D unresolved. CDR3 length equals 16 residues. In germline, CDR1 is SEHNR, CDR2 FQNEAQ (reference sequence). V lost 6 bases and J 0 bases, leaving 16 bases between the germline ends. In nucleotides, the CDR3 is TGTGCCAGCAGTCCCGTAGCTGGTTCTAGCACAGATACGCAGTATTTT. This sequence encodes CASSPVAGSSTDTQYF.

The chain joins TRBV19 to TRBJ2-5; weak D call: TRBD1 (6 bases). The CDR3 contains 13 residues. Germline-derived CDR1 and CDR2 are LNHDA and SQIVND (reference sequence). V was pared by 6 bases and J by 0 bases, with 8 bases between. CDR3 coding DNA: TGTGCCAGTAGAAGGACAGACCAAGAGACCCAGTACTTC. As protein: CASRRTDQETQYF.

This chain joins TRBV5-1 and TRBJ1-2; D is uncertain. The CDR3 spans 15 residues. Trimming removed 4 bases at V and 0 bases at J, with 13 bases between. Germline V gene sequence: CDR1 SGHRS, CDR2 YFSETQ. The CDR3 nucleotides read TGCGCCAGCAGCCCCCGGACTGATCCTAACTATGGCTACACCTTC. It translates to CASSPRTDPNYGYTF.

This clone was seen at least ten times. The chain joins TRBV6-5 to TRBJ2-7; TRBD2 is a possible D gene (6 bases). The CDR3 sequence is 13 residues long. Germline V lookup: CDR1 MNHEY, CDR2 SVGAGI. The V end lost 11 bases, the J end lost 2 bases, and 16 bases lay between the germline ends. CDR3 DNA: TGTGCCGGAGGGAGAGGGGCGCCCTACGAGCAGTACTTC. It encodes CAGGRGAPYEQYF.

This chain connects TRBV6-5 to TRBJ1-3; 7 nucleotides align to TRBD1. This CDR3 is built from 15 residues. Per germline, CDR1 MNHEY and CDR2 SVGAGI. J was trimmed by 1 base and V by 5 bases; bases with no gene match: 5. CDR3 in amino acids: CASSRDRASGNTIYF. The CDR3 region has the DNA TGTGCCAGCAGTAGAGACAGGGCGTCTGGAAACACCATATATTTT.

This clone was seen a few times. V gene TRBV28 combines with J gene TRBJ1-6; 10 bases fit TRBD1. V lost 10 bases to trimming and J lost 10 bases; unmatched junction nucleotides: 4. The CDR3 has 12 amino acids. Germline V lookup: CDR1 MDHEN, CDR2 SYDVKM. This CDR3 is CATRTGGSPLHF. DNA of the CDR3: TGTGCCACACGGACAGGGGGATCACCCCTCCACTTT. Looking up the rest from reference TRBV28 and TRBJ1-6 gives the full variable domain: DVKVTQSSRYLVKRTGEKVFLECVQDMDHENMFWYRQDPGLGLRLIYFSYDVKMKEKGDIPEGYSVSREKKERFSLILESASTNQTSMYLCATRTGGSPLHFGNGTRLTVT.

The chain recombines TRBV5-6 with TRBJ2-1, with D possibly matching TRBD2 (5 bases). Germline V gene data show CDR1 as SGHDT and CDR2 as YYEEEE. This CDR3 is built from 12 residues. The V end lost 1 base, the J end lost 7 bases, and 6 bases lay between the germline ends. The DNA for the CDR3 is TGTGCCAGCAGCTTGAGGACTAATGAGCAGTTCTTC. It yields the protein CASSLRTNEQFF.

This rearrangement joins TRBV7-2 to TRBJ1-2, with D hard to call. This CDR3 contains 14 residues. Germline-derived CDR1 and CDR2 are SGHTA and FQGNSA. Trimming left V 5 bases short and J 2 bases short, with 12 bases between. Here the CDR3 DNA reads TGTGCCAGCAGCCCGGCGATAGCCAACTATGGCTACACCTTC. This encodes CASSPAIANYGYTF.

The chain links TRBV24-1 to TRBJ2-3; 10 nucleotides line up with TRBD2. Unmatched junction bases numbered 9, after V lost 9 bases and J lost 1 base. The CDR3 has 16 residues. CDR1 and CDR2 (germline): KGHDR, SFDVKD. For the CDR3, the DNA is TGTGCCACCCAAGCGGGAGGGAGGGGACGCACAGATACGCAGTATTTT. Its translation is CATQAGGRGRTDTQYF.

The V call is TRBV7-2, the J call TRBJ1-1; 7 positions agree with TRBD1. Germline lookup yields CDR1 SGHTA and CDR2 FQGNSA. This CDR3 comprises 16 residues. Germline trimming cut 5 bases from V and 2 bases from J; bases unmatched to any gene: 11. The CDR3 loop is CASSARRGVENTEAFF. In nucleotides, the CDR3 is TGTGCCAGCAGCGCTCGCAGGGGGGTAGAAAACACTGAAGCTTTCTTT. Looking up the rest from reference TRBV7-2 and TRBJ1-1 gives the full variable domain: GAGVSQSPSNKVTEKGKDVELRCDPISGHTALYWYRQSLGQGLEFLIYFQGNSAPDKSGLPSDRFSAERTGGSVSTLTIQRTQQEDSAVYLCASSARRGVENTEAFFGQGTRLTVV.

The chain employs TRBV7-9 and TRBJ1-2; no clear D. Germline CDR1 SEHNR, CDR2 FQNEAQ (reference sequence). V gave up 5 bases and J gave up 7 bases, with 11 bases separating them. The CDR3 loop spans 12 amino acids. CDR3 bases: TGTGCCAGCAGCCCGAGTCCCCCTGGCTACACCTTC. Translation: CASSPSPPGYTF.